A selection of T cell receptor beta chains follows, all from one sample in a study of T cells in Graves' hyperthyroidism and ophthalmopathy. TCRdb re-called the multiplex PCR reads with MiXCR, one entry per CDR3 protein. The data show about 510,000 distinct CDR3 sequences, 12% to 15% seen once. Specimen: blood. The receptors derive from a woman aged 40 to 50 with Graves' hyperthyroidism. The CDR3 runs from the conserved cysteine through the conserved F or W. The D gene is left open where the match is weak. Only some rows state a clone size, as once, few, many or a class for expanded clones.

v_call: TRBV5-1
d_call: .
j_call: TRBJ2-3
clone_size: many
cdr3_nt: TGCGCCAGCAGCTTGGAATCGGGAACAGATACGCAGTATTTT
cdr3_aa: CASSLESGTDTQYF

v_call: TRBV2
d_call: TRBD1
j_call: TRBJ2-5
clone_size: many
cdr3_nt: TGTGCCAGCAGCCCGCTTGGACAGGGGTTCGAGACCCAGTACTTC
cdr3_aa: CASSPLGQGFETQYF

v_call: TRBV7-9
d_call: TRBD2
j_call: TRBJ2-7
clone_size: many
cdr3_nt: TGTGCCAGCAGCTTAGAGCGGAAGACTAGCGGGACTTACGAGCAGTACTTC
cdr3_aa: CASSLERKTSGTYEQYF

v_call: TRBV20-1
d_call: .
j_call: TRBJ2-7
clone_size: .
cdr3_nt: TGCAGTGCAGGTGGGGATCCGTACGAGCAGTACTTC
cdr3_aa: CSAGGDPYEQYF

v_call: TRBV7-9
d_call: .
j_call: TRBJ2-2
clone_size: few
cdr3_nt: TGTGCCAGCAGCTCCGACTTCCGGGCCTCGGGGTTACACACCGGGGAGCTGTTTTTT
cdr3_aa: CASSSDFRASGLHTGELFF

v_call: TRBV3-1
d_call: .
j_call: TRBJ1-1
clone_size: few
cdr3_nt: TGTGCCAGCAGCCACGCTGGGACGGGCGGCGCTGAAGCTTTCTTT
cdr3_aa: CASSHAGTGGAEAFF

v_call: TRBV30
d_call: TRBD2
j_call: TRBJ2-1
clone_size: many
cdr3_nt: TGTGCCTGGTCCGGGACTAGCGTCTACAATGAGCAGTTCTTC
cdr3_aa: CAWSGTSVYNEQFF

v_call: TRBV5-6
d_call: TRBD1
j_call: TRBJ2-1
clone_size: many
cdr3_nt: TGTGCCAGCAGCTTTGTAGGGGGCGTTGGACACAATGAGCAGTTCTTC
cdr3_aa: CASSFVGGVGHNEQFF

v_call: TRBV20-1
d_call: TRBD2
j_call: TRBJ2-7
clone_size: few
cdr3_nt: TGCAGTGCCCCGGGACTAGCATCAGGCGAGCAGTACTTC
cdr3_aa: CSAPGLASGEQYF

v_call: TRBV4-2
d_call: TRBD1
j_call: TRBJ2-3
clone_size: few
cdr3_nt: TGTGCCAGCAGCCAAGATAGGCAGGGGGCAGATACGCAGTATTTT
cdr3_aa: CASSQDRQGADTQYF

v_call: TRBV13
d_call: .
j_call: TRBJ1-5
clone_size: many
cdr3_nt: TGTGCCAGCAGTCGAGGGGCAGGCAATCAGCCCCAGCATTTT
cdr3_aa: CASSRGAGNQPQHF

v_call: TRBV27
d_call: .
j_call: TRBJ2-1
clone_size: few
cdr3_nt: TGTGCCAGCAGTTTAAAGGGACTCTCCTACAATGAGCGGTTCTTC
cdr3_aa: CASSLKGLSYNERFF

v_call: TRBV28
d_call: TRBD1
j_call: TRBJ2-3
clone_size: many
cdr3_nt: TGTGCCAGCAGCCGGGGACAGGGCGCAGCCGGACATACGCAGTATTTT
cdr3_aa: CASSRGQGAAGHTQYF

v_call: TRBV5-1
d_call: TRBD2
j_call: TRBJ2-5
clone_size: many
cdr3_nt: TGCGCCAGCAGCTGGACCGAGACTAGCGGGAGAGAGACCCAGTACTTC
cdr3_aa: CASSWTETSGRETQYF

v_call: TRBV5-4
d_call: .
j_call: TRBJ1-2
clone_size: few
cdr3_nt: TGTGCCAGCAGCCGATCCCAGGGAAAGCTTGGCTACACCTTC
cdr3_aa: CASSRSQGKLGYTF

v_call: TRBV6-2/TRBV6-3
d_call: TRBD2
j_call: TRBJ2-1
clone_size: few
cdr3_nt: TGTGCCAGCAGATACCCCGGACTCGGTCTAGCGGGAGGGCGGACAAAGTACAATGAGCAGTTCTTC
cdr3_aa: CASRYPGLGLAGGRTKYNEQFF

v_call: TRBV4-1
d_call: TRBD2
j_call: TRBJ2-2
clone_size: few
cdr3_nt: TGCGCCAGCAGCCAAGGGGGTGCGGGAGTGGGGACCGGGGAGCTGTTTTTT
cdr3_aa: CASSQGGAGVGTGELFF

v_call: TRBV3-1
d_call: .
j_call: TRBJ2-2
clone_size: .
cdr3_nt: TGTGCCAGCAGCCAAGAGCGGGTAGGGGTGACCACCGGGGAGCTGTTTTTT
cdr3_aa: CASSQERVGVTTGELFF

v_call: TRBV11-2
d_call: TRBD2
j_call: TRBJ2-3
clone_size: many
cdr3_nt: TGTGCCAGCAGGGGGCGCCGCGGGGGGGCAGATACGCAGTATTTT
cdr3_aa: CASRGRRGGADTQYF

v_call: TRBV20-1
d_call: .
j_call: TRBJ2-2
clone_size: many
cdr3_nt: TGCAGTGCTAGTCCTGGGAGTGGCGGGGAGCTGTTTTTT
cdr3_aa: CSASPGSGGELFF

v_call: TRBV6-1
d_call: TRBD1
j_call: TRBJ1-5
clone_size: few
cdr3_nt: TGTGCCAGCAGACGACAGGGGTTAGGTCAGCCCCAGCATTTT
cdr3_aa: CASRRQGLGQPQHF

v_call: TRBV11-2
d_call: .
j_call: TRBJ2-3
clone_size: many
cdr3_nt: TGTGCCAGCAGCCTACCGGGACGCCCAGATACGCAGTATTTT
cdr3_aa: CASSLPGRPDTQYF

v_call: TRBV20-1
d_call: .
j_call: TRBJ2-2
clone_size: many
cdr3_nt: TGCAGTGCTAGAGATAGGCCATTTAGTTACACCGGGGAGCTGTTTTTT
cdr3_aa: CSARDRPFSYTGELFF

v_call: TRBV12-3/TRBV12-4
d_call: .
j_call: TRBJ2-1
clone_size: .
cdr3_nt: TGTGCCAGCAGTTTGTTGGGCCTCAACAATGAGCAGTTCTTC
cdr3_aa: CASSLLGLNNEQFF

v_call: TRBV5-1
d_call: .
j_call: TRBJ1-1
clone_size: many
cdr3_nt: TGCGCCAGCAGCTTTTTGGGGTCGGACACTGAAGCTTTCTTT
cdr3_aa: CASSFLGSDTEAFF

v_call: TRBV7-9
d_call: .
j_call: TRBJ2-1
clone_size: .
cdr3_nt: TGTGCCAGCAGCTTAGCAAAAGGTGATAGCAGAATCAATGAGCAGTTCTTC
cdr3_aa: CASSLAKGDSRINEQFF

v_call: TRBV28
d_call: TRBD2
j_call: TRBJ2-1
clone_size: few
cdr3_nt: TGTGCCACGACTAGCGGGAGACGAGAGCAGTTCTTC
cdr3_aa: CATTSGRREQFF

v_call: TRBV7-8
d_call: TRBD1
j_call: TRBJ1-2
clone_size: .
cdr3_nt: TGTGCCAGCAGCTTAGCGGTGACAGGGGAAGGCTACACCTTC
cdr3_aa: CASSLAVTGEGYTF

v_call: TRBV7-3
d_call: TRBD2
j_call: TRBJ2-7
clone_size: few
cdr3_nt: TGTGCCAGCAGCTCCATAGCGGGAGGGCCGAACGAGCAGTACTTC
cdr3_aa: CASSSIAGGPNEQYF

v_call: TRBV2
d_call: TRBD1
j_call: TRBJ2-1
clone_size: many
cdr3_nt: TGTGCCAGCAATGGACAGGGGGGAGTCGATGAGCAGTTCTTC
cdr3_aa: CASNGQGGVDEQFF

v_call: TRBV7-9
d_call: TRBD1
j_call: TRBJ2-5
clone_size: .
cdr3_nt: TGTGCCAGCAGCTCGCCCTCACTAGGGACAGCCACGACGGACGAGACCCAGTACTTC
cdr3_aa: CASSSPSLGTATTDETQYF

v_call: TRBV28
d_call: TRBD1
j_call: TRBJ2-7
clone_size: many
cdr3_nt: TGTGCCAGCAGTCTGACAGGGAAGACCTACGAGCAGTACTTC
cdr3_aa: CASSLTGKTYEQYF

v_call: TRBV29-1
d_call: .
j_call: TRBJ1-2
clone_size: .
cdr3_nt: TGCAGCGTTGGGGACGGGAATAACTATGGCTACACCTTC
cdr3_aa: CSVGDGNNYGYTF

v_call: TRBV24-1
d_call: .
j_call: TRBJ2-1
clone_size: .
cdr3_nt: TGTGCCACCAGTGATCTTAGTTATGGGCAGTTCTTC
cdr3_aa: CATSDLSYGQFF

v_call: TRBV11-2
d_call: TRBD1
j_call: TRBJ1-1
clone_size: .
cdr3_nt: TGTGCCAGCAAACGGGACAGACTCACGGAAGCTTTCTTT
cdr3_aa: CASKRDRLTEAFF

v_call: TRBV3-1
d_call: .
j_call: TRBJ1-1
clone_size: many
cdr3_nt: TGTGCCAGCAGCCAAGTCTTCCCTGGTACTGAAGCTTTCTTT
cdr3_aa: CASSQVFPGTEAFF

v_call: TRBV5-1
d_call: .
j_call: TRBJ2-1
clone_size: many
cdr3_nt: TGCGCCAGCAGCTTGGCCGTGGAGTACAATGAGCAGTTCTTC
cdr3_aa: CASSLAVEYNEQFF

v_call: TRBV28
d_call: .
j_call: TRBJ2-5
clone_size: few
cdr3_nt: TGTGCCAGCAGTCCTCGGGACTTTCAATTCCAAGAGACCCAGTACTTC
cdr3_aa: CASSPRDFQFQETQYF

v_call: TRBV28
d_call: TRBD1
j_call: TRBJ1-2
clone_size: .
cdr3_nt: TGTGCCAGCTACAGGGGAATTTATGGCTACACCTTC
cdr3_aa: CASYRGIYGYTF

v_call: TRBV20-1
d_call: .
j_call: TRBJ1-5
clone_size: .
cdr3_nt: TGCAGTGCTAGAGTCCATTTAGGAGGGAATCAGCCCCAGCATTTT
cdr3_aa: CSARVHLGGNQPQHF

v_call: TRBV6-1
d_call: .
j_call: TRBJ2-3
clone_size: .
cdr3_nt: TGTGCCAGCAGCGGGAGTGCAGATACGCAGTATTTT
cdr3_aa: CASSGSADTQYF

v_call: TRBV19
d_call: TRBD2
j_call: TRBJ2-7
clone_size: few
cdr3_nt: TGTGCCAGTAGTACAGCGGGAGGACTATACGAGCAGTACTTC
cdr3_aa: CASSTAGGLYEQYF

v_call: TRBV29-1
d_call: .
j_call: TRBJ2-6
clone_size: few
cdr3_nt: TGCAGCTCTGGGTGGGGCCCTGGGGCCAACGTCCTGACTTTC
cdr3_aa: CSSGWGPGANVLTF

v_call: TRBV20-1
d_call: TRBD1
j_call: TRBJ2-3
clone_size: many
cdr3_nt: TGCAGTACCACTAACCTCGGACAGGATCGCACAGATACGCAGTATTTT
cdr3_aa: CSTTNLGQDRTDTQYF

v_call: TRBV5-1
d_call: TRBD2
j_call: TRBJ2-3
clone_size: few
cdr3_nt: TGCGCCAGCAGCCCGGGACTAGCGGGAAGAGTTAACACAGATACGCAGTATTTT
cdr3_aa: CASSPGLAGRVNTDTQYF

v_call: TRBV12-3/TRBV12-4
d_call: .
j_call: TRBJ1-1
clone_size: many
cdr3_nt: TGTGCCAGCAGCTTAACAGTATCGGACACTGAAGCTTTCTTT
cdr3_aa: CASSLTVSDTEAFF

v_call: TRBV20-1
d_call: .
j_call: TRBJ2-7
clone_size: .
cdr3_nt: TGCAGTGCTGTCACGGGACCCAAAACACACGAGCAGTACTTC
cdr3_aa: CSAVTGPKTHEQYF

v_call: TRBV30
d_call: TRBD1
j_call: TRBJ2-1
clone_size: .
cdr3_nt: TGTGCCTGCTCCGGGACAGTTAACTCCTACAATGAGCAGTTCTTC
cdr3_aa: CACSGTVNSYNEQFF